This entry lists 9 T cell receptor beta chains sequenced from one sample in a study of T cells after yellow fever vaccination. TCRdb itself ran the 5' RACE reads through MiXCR, one entry per CDR3 protein. Among a few hundred thousand distinct CDR3 sequences listed, 3.6% were seen once. The sample was PBMCs, taken on the day of the yellow fever booster vaccination. Receptor source: a man between 18 and 29 years old who received the YFV17D yellow fever vaccine.

This clonotype was seen more than once but under ten times. The chain carries TRBV6-5 and TRBJ2-5; D is undetermined. The CDR3 covers 13 residues. In germline, CDR1 is MNHEY, CDR2 SVGAGI. With 5 bases removed from V and 5 bases from J, the gap between germline ends came to 12 bases. The CDR3 loop is CASSRHLDETQYF. The CDR3, as DNA: TGTGCCAGCAGTCGGCATCTCGACGAGACCCAGTACTTC.

This clonotype was seen ten or more times. CDR3 in amino acids: CASSGSTGSGANVLTF. In DNA, the CDR3 is TGCGCCAGCAGCGGTTCGACAGGGTCCGGGGCCAACGTCCTGACTTTC. The chain is built from TRBV5-1 and TRBJ2-6, with TRBD1 matching over 7 bases. V gave up 4 bases and J gave up 4 bases; unmatched junction bases: 8. The germline V gene has CDR1 SGHRS and CDR2 YFSETQ. This CDR3 region has 16 residues.

This clonotype was observed many times. This chain uses TRBV19 with TRBJ1-1; perhaps TRBD1 as D (5 bases). With 4 bases removed from V and 5 bases from J, the gap between germline ends came to 14 bases. From germline, CDR1 is LNHDA and CDR2 SQIVND (reference sequence). The CDR3 has 14 residues. This CDR3 is CASSKEGARTEAFF. The CDR3 bases are TGTGCCAGTAGTAAGGAAGGGGCGCGGACTGAAGCTTTCTTT. Combining the CDR3 with reference TRBV19 and TRBJ1-1 gives the whole variable domain DGGITQSPKYLFRKEGQNVTLSCEQNLNHDAMYWYRQDPGQGLRLIYYSQIVNDFQKGDIAEGYSVSREKKESFPLTVTSAQKNPTAFYLCASSKEGARTEAFFGQGTRLTVV.

The V call is TRBV14, the J call TRBJ1-1; 10 nucleotides agree with TRBD1. Germline CDR1 reads SGHDN; CDR2 reads FVKESK. The CDR3 sequence is 15 residues long. V was clipped by 4 bases and J by 4 bases; unmatched bases: 6. The CDR3 region is CASSRVGTGATEAFF. For the CDR3, the DNA is TGTGCCAGCAGCCGCGTCGGGACAGGGGCCACTGAAGCTTTCTTT. Looking up the rest from reference TRBV14 and TRBJ1-1 gives the full variable domain: EAGVTQFPSHSVIEKGQTVTLRCDPISGHDNLYWYRRVMGKEIKFLLHFVKESKQDESGMPNNRFLAERTGGTYSTLKVQPAELEDSGVYFCASSRVGTGATEAFFGQGTRLTVV.

CDR3 region: CASSYTQGYGYTF. CDR3 nucleotides: TGTGCCAGCAGTTACACCCAGGGTTATGGCTACACCTTC. The chain has TRBV6-5 and TRBJ1-2, with a tentative D call TRBD1 (5 bases). Trimming removed 2 bases at V and 5 bases at J, with 9 bases between. Germline V CDR1 and CDR2: MNHEY, SVGAGI. CDR3 length: 13 amino acids.

This clonotype was seen more than once but under ten times. This chain connects TRBV5-4 to TRBJ2-5; 9 bases fit TRBD1. Germline V gives CDR1 SGHNT, CDR2 YYREEE (reference sequence). The CDR3 is 17 amino acids. The V and J ends lost 1 base and 5 bases, in that order; junction bases with no gene match: 12. CDR3 residues: CASSLRLFGTGLETQYF. The CDR3 coding sequence is TGTGCCAGCAGCTTGCGTTTATTTGGGACAGGGTTGGAGACCCAGTACTTC. The variable domain in full, with the rest retrieved from reference TRBV5-4 and TRBJ2-5, is ETGVTQSPTHLIKTRGQQVTLRCSSQSGHNTVSWYQQALGQGPQFIFQYYREEENGRGNFPPRFSGLQFPNYSSELNVNALELDDSALYLCASSLRLFGTGLETQYFGPGTRLLVL.

This clonotype was seen repeatedly, ten times or more. This chain uses TRBV12-3 or TRBV12-4 with TRBJ2-3; D unresolved. The V gene lost 6 bases and the J gene lost 0 bases, with 13 bases spanning the gap. This CDR3 is built from 15 residues. CDR3 loop: CASSRETYSTDTQYF. In nucleotides, the CDR3 is TGTGCCAGCAGCCGTGAGACTTACAGCACAGATACGCAGTATTTT.

At least ten counts were recorded for this clonotype. The chain is built from TRBV7-8 and TRBJ1-4, with D perhaps matching TRBD1 (6 bases). Per germline, CDR1 SGHVS and CDR2 FQNEAQ. The CDR3 extends over 15 amino acids. V gave up 1 base and J gave up 8 bases, with 14 bases separating them. The CDR3 reads CASSLGGRGREKLFF. The CDR3 bases are TGTGCCAGCAGCTTAGGGGGGCGAGGTCGAGAAAAACTGTTTTTT.

This clonotype was seen at least ten times. The chain couples TRBV5-1 to TRBJ1-6; 10 nucleotides match TRBD1. The CDR3 is made up of 13 amino acids. Germline V gene sequence: CDR1 SGHRS, CDR2 YFSETQ. Trimming at V came to 7 bases and at J to 8 bases, leaving 3 bases not matched to a gene. This chain's CDR3 is CASSTGGYSPLHF. In nucleotides, the CDR3 is TGCGCCAGCTCGACAGGGGGCTATTCACCCCTCCACTTT.